The source of this TCR beta chain is a study of cytomegalovirus exposure and HLA in healthy donors. Overall study findings and caveats: TCR beta chain V- and J-gene trimming was linked, in a later analysis, to a missense variant in DCLRE1C.

Note on this clone: Antigen: not known.

13 Jbeta primers and 60 Vbeta primers were used for the PCR. The table came from immunoSEQ multiplex PCR; TCRdb's copy has only in-frame clones and leaves some out. The data contain roughly 190,000 clones, about 83% of them singletons. The donors were healthy bone marrow donors. V shed 3 bases and J 7 bases; nucleotides not matched to a gene: 10. The V gene's germline CDR1 is LGHNA and CDR2 YSLEER. The CDR3 has 15 amino acids. Material for sequencing was PBMCs. The clonotype comes from a woman aged 45-65 years in good health and CMV-seropositive. This chain links TRBV4-3 with TRBJ2-7, with 9 positions matching TRBD2. Here the CDR3 reads CASSHYAGGRYEQYF. The CDR3 nucleotides are TGCGCCAGCAGCCATTACGCGGGGGGGCGGTATGAGCAGTACTTC.